The 10 T cell receptor beta chains presented below share a single source sample, sequenced in a study of early T cells in non-severe SARS-CoV-2 infection. TCRdb itself ran the 5' RACE reads through MiXCR, one entry per CDR3 protein. The sample includes 75,000 to 80,000 distinct CDR3 sequences, around 10% of them seen just once. Specimen: whole blood, collected at baseline. These receptors originate from an adult who was a healthcare worker with PCR-confirmed SARS-CoV-2 infection or an uninfected control (not recorded which).

The chain joins TRBV6-5 to TRBJ2-7; D might be TRBD1 (6 bases). The V gene's germline CDR1 is MNHEY and CDR2 SVGAGI. Deletions cut 6 bases from V and 2 bases from J, with 11 bases between. The CDR3 extends over 13 amino acids. The CDR3 reads CASRGQSTYEQYF. The CDR3 region has the DNA TGTGCCAGCAGAGGACAGTCGACCTACGAGCAGTACTTC.

There are many counts of this clonotype. V and J are TRBV6-2 or TRBV6-3 and TRBJ2-5; 7 bases match TRBD1. Unmatched junction bases numbered 9, after V lost 6 bases and J lost 2 bases. Germline V gene data show CDR1 as MNHEY and CDR2 as SVGEGT. CDR3 size: 15 residues. The DNA of the CDR3 is TGTGCCAGCAGGCCGACAGGGATCGGGCAAGAGACCCAGTACTTC. This sequence encodes CASRPTGIGQETQYF.

V and J are TRBV6-1 and TRBJ1-2; no definite D call. Trimming took off 10 bases at V and 7 bases at J, with 19 bases between the two ends. The germline gives CDR1 MNHNS, CDR2 SASEGT. There are 13 residues in the CDR3. CDR3 sequence: CAIRLPSGGGYTF. DNA of the CDR3: TGTGCCATCCGTCTCCCCTCAGGAGGTGGCTACACCTTC.

This chain joins TRBV28 and TRBJ2-2; no clear D gene. V lost 7 bases to trimming and J lost 5 bases, with 11 bases between them. The CDR3 consists of 13 residues. Germline CDR1 MDHEN, CDR2 SYDVKM. The CDR3 spells CASIGRRTGELFF. CDR3 nucleotides: TGTGCCAGCATTGGGCGGCGGACCGGGGAGCTGTTTTTT.

This chain joins TRBV7-3 and TRBJ2-7; possibly TRBD1 for D (6 bases). The CDR3 spans 14 residues. Germline CDR1 SGHTA, CDR2 FQGTGA. Trimming cost V 2 bases and J 3 bases, with 11 bases left between them. The CDR3 DNA follows: TGTGCCAGCAGCTTAGGGGACACCGGCTACGAGCAGTACTTC. Translating gives CASSLGDTGYEQYF.

The V call is TRBV6-5, the J call TRBJ1-5; no definite D call. Germline V lookup: CDR1 MNHEY, CDR2 SVGAGI. There are 12 residues in the CDR3. Between the trimmed V and J ends, which lost 6 bases and 4 bases, there was a span of 7 bases. DNA for the CDR3: TGTGCCAGCAGCCAACCTAATCAGCCCCAGCATTTT. Protein product: CASSQPNQPQHF.

To note about this clonotype: A read error may produce the germline difference seen at one junction end. The chain uses TRBV2 and TRBJ1-1; no reliable D call. The germline CDR1 and CDR2 sequences are SNHLY and FYNNEI. This CDR3 has 14 residues. For the CDR3, the DNA is TGTGCCAGCAGCGAAGTTCTCCCGAACACTGAAGCTTTCTTT. Its translation: CASSEVLPNTEAFF. Variable domain in full (rest from reference TRBV2 and TRBJ1-1): EPEVTQTPSHQVTQMGQEVILRCVPISNHLYFYWYRQILGQKVEFLVSFYNNEISEKSEIFDDQFSVERPDGSNFTLKIRSTKLEDSAMYFCASSEVLPNTEAFFGQGTRLTVV.

The sample holds a few counts of this clonotype. The rearrangement joins TRBV29-1 to TRBJ1-1; D not certain. The CDR3 loop spans 13 amino acids. Germline CDR1 and CDR2: SQVTM and ANQGSEA. V was pared by 5 bases and J by 8 bases, with 18 bases between. The CDR3 sequence: CSVWHGSSKEAFF. The CDR3 DNA reads as TGCAGCGTTTGGCATGGGTCCTCCAAAGAAGCTTTCTTT.

The table lists this clonotype with many counts. The chain employs TRBV6-2 or TRBV6-3 and TRBJ2-1, with TRBD2 as a possible D gene (5 bases). The CDR3 runs to 15 residues. The germline V and J ends were trimmed by 5 bases and 8 bases, with 19 bases remaining between them. Per germline, CDR1 MNHEY and CDR2 SVGEGT. The CDR3 sequence: CASSGPGGSRDEQFF. The CDR3 DNA reads TGTGCCAGCAGTGGACCCGGAGGTTCTCGGGATGAGCAGTTCTTC.

This clonotype was counted many times. This chain uses TRBV11-2 with TRBJ2-3, with TRBD2 matching 8 bases. CDR1 and CDR2 (germline): SGHAT, FQNNGV. This CDR3 comprises 15 residues. V was clipped by 3 bases and J by 6 bases; unmatched bases: 8. CDR3 nucleotides: TGTGCCAGCAGCTTTAATTCCGGGGGGGCCGATACGCAGTATTTT. Encoded protein: CASSFNSGGADTQYF.